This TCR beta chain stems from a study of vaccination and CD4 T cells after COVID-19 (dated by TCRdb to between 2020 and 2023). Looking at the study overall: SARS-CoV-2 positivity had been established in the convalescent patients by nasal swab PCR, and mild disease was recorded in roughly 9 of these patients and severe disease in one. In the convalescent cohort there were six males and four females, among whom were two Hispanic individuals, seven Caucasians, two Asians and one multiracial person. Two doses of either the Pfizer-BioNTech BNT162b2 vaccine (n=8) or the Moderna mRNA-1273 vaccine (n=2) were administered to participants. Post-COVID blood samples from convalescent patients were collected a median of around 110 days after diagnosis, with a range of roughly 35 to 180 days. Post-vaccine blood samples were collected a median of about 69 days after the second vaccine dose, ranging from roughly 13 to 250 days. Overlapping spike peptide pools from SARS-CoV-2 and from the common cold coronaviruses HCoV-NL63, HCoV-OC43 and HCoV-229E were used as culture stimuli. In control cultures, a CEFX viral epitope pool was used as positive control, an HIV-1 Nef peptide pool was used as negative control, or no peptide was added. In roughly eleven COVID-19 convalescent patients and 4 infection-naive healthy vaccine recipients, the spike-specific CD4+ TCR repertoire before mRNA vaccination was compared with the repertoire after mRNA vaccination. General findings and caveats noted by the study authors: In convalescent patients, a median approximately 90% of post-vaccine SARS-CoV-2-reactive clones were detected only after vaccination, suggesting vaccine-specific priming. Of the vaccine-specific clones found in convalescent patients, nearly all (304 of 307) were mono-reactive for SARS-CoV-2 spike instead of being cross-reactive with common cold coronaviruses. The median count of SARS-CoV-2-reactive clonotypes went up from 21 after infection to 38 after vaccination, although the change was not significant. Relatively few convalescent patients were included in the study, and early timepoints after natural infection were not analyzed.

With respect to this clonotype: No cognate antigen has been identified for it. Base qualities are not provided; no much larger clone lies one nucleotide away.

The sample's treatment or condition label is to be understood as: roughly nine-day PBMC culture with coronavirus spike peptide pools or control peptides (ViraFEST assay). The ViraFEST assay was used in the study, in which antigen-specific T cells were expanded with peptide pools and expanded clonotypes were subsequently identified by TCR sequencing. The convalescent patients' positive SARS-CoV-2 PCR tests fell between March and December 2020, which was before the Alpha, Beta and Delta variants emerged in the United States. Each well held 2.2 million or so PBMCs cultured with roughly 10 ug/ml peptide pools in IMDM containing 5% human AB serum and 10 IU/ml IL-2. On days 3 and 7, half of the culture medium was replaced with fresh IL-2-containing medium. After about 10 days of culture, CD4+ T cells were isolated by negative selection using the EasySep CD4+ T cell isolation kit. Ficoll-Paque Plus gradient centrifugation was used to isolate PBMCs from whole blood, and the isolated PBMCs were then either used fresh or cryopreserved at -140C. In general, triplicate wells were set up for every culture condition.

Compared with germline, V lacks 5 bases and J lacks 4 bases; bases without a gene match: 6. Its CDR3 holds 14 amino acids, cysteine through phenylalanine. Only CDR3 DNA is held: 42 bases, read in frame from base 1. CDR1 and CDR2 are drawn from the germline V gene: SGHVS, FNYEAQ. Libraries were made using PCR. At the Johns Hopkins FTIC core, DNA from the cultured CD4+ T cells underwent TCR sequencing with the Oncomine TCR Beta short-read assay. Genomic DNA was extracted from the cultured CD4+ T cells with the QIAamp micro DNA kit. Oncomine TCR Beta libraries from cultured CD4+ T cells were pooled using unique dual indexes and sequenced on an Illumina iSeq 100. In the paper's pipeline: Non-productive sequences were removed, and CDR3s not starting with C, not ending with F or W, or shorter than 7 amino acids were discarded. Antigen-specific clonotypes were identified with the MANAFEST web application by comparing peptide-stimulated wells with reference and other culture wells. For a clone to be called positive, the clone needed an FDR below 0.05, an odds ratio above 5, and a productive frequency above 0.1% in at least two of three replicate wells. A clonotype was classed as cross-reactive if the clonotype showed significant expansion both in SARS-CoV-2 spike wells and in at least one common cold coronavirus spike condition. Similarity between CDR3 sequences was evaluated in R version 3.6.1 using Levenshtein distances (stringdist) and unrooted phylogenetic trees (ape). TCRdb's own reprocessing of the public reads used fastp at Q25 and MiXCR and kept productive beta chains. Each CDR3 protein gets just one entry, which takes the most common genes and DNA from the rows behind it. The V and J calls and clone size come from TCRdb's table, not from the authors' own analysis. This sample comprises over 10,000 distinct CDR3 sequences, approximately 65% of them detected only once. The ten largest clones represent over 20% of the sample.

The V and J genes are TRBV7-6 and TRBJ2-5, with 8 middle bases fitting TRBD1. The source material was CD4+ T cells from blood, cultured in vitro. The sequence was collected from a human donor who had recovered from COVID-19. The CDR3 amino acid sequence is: CASSPGQGGETQYF. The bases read TGTGCCAGCAGCCCTGGACAGGGCGGAGAGACCCAGTACTTC.